The rows below give T cell receptor beta chains drawn from one sample of a study of human T cells and chemical hapten exposure. In TCRdb, the RACE reads were re-called with MiXCR into one record per CDR3 protein. The data contain approximately 84,000 distinct CDR3 sequences, about 8.6% of them seen just once; the ten biggest clones take up approximately 1.4%. Sequencing used whole blood. These receptors were collected from a male donor in good health. Some clones in this sample may be carry-over from other donors' samples. CDR3s include the opening cysteine and the closing phenylalanine or tryptophan. A D gene is named only where the DNA matches it firmly. A clone size is listed for some rows: how often the clone was seen (once, few, many), or a class if it is expanded.

cdr3_length: 16; d_call: .; j_call: TRBJ1-2; clone_size: .; v_call: TRBV5-6; cdr3_aa: CASSFGLRSANYGYTF; cdr3_nt: TGTGCCAGCAGCTTTGGGCTCAGGTCGGCTAACTATGGCTACACCTTC
cdr3_length: 15; d_call: .; j_call: TRBJ1-5; clone_size: few; v_call: TRBV9; cdr3_aa: CASSPRGGGNQPQHF; cdr3_nt: TGTGCCAGCAGCCCACGCGGAGGGGGCAATCAGCCCCAGCATTTT
cdr3_length: 15; d_call: TRBD1; j_call: TRBJ1-1; clone_size: .; v_call: TRBV7-2; cdr3_aa: CASSLARDRATEAFF; cdr3_nt: TGTGCCAGCAGCTTAGCGCGGGACAGGGCCACTGAAGCTTTCTTT
cdr3_length: 12; d_call: .; j_call: TRBJ1-1; clone_size: .; v_call: TRBV6-2/TRBV6-3; cdr3_aa: CASSYSSTEAFF; cdr3_nt: TGTGCCAGCAGTTACTCGAGTACTGAAGCTTTCTTT
cdr3_length: 15; d_call: TRBD1; j_call: TRBJ1-4; clone_size: .; v_call: TRBV5-4; cdr3_aa: CASSGGTGRDEKLFF; cdr3_nt: TGTGCCAGCAGCGGAGGGACAGGGAGAGATGAAAAACTGTTTTTT
cdr3_length: 17; d_call: .; j_call: TRBJ2-6; clone_size: .; v_call: TRBV5-5; cdr3_aa: CASSSNRGSSGANVLTF; cdr3_nt: TGTGCCAGCAGCTCCAATCGGGGGAGCTCTGGGGCCAACGTCCTGACTTTC
cdr3_length: 14; d_call: .; j_call: TRBJ1-1; clone_size: .; v_call: TRBV13; cdr3_aa: CASSRGRPNTEAFF; cdr3_nt: TGTGCCAGCAGTCGTGGACGCCCGAACACTGAAGCTTTCTTT
cdr3_length: 16; d_call: .; j_call: TRBJ2-6; clone_size: few; v_call: TRBV20-1; cdr3_aa: CSAHHVWGPGANVLTF; cdr3_nt: TGCAGTGCTCATCATGTGTGGGGGCCTGGGGCCAACGTCCTGACTTTC
cdr3_length: 13; d_call: .; j_call: TRBJ2-7; clone_size: many; v_call: TRBV6-6; cdr3_aa: CASTAGRSYEQYF; cdr3_nt: TGTGCCAGCACCGCCGGCCGGAGCTACGAGCAGTACTTC
cdr3_length: 12; d_call: TRBD1; j_call: TRBJ1-2; clone_size: .; v_call: TRBV9; cdr3_aa: CASWTGARGYTF; cdr3_nt: TGTGCCAGCTGGACAGGGGCACGGGGCTACACCTTC
cdr3_length: 17; d_call: TRBD1; j_call: TRBJ1-4; clone_size: few; v_call: TRBV27; cdr3_aa: CASSPVGTGREEEKLFF; cdr3_nt: TGTGCCAGCAGCCCCGTGGGGACAGGGCGGGAAGAAGAAAAACTGTTTTTT
cdr3_length: 15; d_call: TRBD2; j_call: TRBJ2-3; clone_size: few; v_call: TRBV7-9; cdr3_aa: CASSLMAGGMNTQYF; cdr3_nt: TGTGCCAGCAGTCTAATGGCGGGAGGAATGAATACGCAGTATTTT
cdr3_length: 14; d_call: .; j_call: TRBJ2-7; clone_size: .; v_call: TRBV10-3; cdr3_aa: CAISEGRETYEQYF; cdr3_nt: TGTGCCATCAGTGAAGGCAGGGAAACCTACGAGCAGTACTTC
cdr3_length: 12; d_call: .; j_call: TRBJ1-2; clone_size: .; v_call: TRBV12-3/TRBV12-4; cdr3_aa: CASSLSEPGYTF; cdr3_nt: TGTGCCAGCAGTTTAAGCGAACCTGGCTACACCTTC
cdr3_length: 16; d_call: .; j_call: TRBJ2-3; clone_size: .; v_call: TRBV3-1; cdr3_aa: CASSQGVAEDTDTQYF; cdr3_nt: TGTGCCAGCAGCCAAGGGGTAGCGGAGGACACAGATACGCAGTATTTT
cdr3_length: 14; d_call: TRBD2; j_call: TRBJ2-1; clone_size: few; v_call: TRBV30; cdr3_aa: CALGLAGDYNEQFF; cdr3_nt: TGTGCGTTGGGACTAGCGGGAGACTACAATGAGCAGTTCTTC
cdr3_length: 14; d_call: TRBD1; j_call: TRBJ2-1; clone_size: once; v_call: TRBV29-1; cdr3_aa: CSVEGTGFPNEQFF; cdr3_nt: TGCAGCGTTGAAGGGACAGGGTTTCCCAATGAGCAGTTCTTC
cdr3_length: 15; d_call: TRBD1; j_call: TRBJ2-1; clone_size: .; v_call: TRBV5-1; cdr3_aa: CASSNGQGAYNEQFF; cdr3_nt: TGCGCCAGCAGCAACGGACAGGGAGCCTACAATGAGCAGTTCTTC
cdr3_length: 17; d_call: .; j_call: TRBJ1-1; clone_size: many; v_call: TRBV29-1; cdr3_aa: CSVEDRQRKLMNTEAFF; cdr3_nt: TGCAGCGTTGAAGACAGGCAGCGAAAACTCATGAACACTGAAGCTTTCTTT
cdr3_length: 15; d_call: .; j_call: TRBJ1-3; clone_size: .; v_call: TRBV20-1; cdr3_aa: CSARDFLDSGNTIYF; cdr3_nt: TGCAGTGCTAGAGATTTTTTAGACTCTGGAAACACCATATATTTT
cdr3_length: 15; d_call: TRBD2; j_call: TRBJ2-7; clone_size: few; v_call: TRBV7-9; cdr3_aa: CASSWTSGASYEQYF; cdr3_nt: TGTGCCAGCAGCTGGACTAGCGGAGCTTCCTACGAGCAGTACTTC
cdr3_length: 14; d_call: .; j_call: TRBJ1-5; clone_size: many; v_call: TRBV4-3; cdr3_aa: CASSQGRNNQPQHF; cdr3_nt: TGCGCCAGCAGCCAAGGACGGAACAATCAGCCCCAGCATTTT
cdr3_length: 17; d_call: .; j_call: TRBJ1-6; clone_size: .; v_call: TRBV20-1; cdr3_aa: CSARDPGGSSYNSPLHF; cdr3_nt: TGCAGTGCTAGAGATCCTGGGGGGAGCTCCTATAATTCACCCCTCCACTTT
cdr3_length: 14; d_call: .; j_call: TRBJ2-7; clone_size: few; v_call: TRBV6-5; cdr3_aa: CASSLRQVSYEQYF; cdr3_nt: TGTGCCAGCAGTCTCCGACAGGTATCCTACGAGCAGTACTTC
cdr3_length: 15; d_call: .; j_call: TRBJ2-7; clone_size: .; v_call: TRBV19; cdr3_aa: CASKPGHRGTYEQYF; cdr3_nt: TGTGCCAGTAAGCCGGGACACCGAGGAACCTACGAGCAGTACTTC
cdr3_length: 14; d_call: .; j_call: TRBJ2-3; clone_size: .; v_call: TRBV20-1; cdr3_aa: CSALKGVGTDTQYF; cdr3_nt: TGCAGTGCTCTAAAGGGGGTAGGCACAGATACGCAGTATTTT
cdr3_length: 15; d_call: TRBD1; j_call: TRBJ1-1; clone_size: .; v_call: TRBV7-9; cdr3_aa: CASRKQGAMNTEAFF; cdr3_nt: TGTGCCAGCCGCAAACAGGGGGCTATGAACACTGAAGCTTTCTTT
cdr3_length: 11; d_call: .; j_call: TRBJ2-3; clone_size: few; v_call: TRBV30; cdr3_aa: CAWSDKNTQYF; cdr3_nt: TGTGCCTGGAGTGATAAGAATACGCAGTATTTT
cdr3_length: 11; d_call: .; j_call: TRBJ2-7; clone_size: .; v_call: TRBV20-1; cdr3_aa: CSASVSYEQYF; cdr3_nt: TGCAGTGCTAGCGTTTCCTACGAGCAGTACTTC
cdr3_length: 15; d_call: .; j_call: TRBJ1-4; clone_size: .; v_call: TRBV5-1; cdr3_aa: CASSFYREENEKLFF; cdr3_nt: TGCGCCAGCAGCTTCTACAGGGAAGAAAATGAAAAACTGTTTTTT
cdr3_length: 13; d_call: .; j_call: TRBJ1-5; clone_size: many; v_call: TRBV25-1; cdr3_aa: CASSEFGNQPQHF; cdr3_nt: TGTGCCAGCAGTGAATTCGGCAATCAGCCCCAGCATTTT
cdr3_length: 13; d_call: .; j_call: TRBJ2-7; clone_size: few; v_call: TRBV6-6; cdr3_aa: CASSSLRGRSDYF; cdr3_nt: TGTGCCAGCAGTTCCCTAAGGGGACGGAGCGACTACTTC
cdr3_length: 15; d_call: .; j_call: TRBJ2-5; clone_size: .; v_call: TRBV5-1; cdr3_aa: CASSSGPHAGETQYF; cdr3_nt: TGCGCCAGCAGCAGTGGGCCGCACGCCGGAGAGACCCAGTACTTC
cdr3_length: 11; d_call: .; j_call: TRBJ2-7; clone_size: .; v_call: TRBV6-6; cdr3_aa: CASRGPGEQYF; cdr3_nt: TGTGCCAGCAGGGGTCCGGGGGAGCAGTACTTC
cdr3_length: 15; d_call: TRBD1; j_call: TRBJ2-4; clone_size: few; v_call: TRBV18; cdr3_aa: CASSPPWTGTNIQYF; cdr3_nt: TGTGCCAGCTCACCCCCGTGGACAGGGACGAACATTCAGTACTTC
cdr3_length: 14; d_call: TRBD2; j_call: TRBJ2-1; clone_size: .; v_call: TRBV27; cdr3_aa: CASSLSRTSGGQFF; cdr3_nt: TGTGCCAGCAGTTTATCGCGCACTAGCGGGGGCCAGTTCTTC
cdr3_length: 17; d_call: .; j_call: TRBJ1-3; clone_size: many; v_call: TRBV12-3/TRBV12-4; cdr3_aa: CASTLGQGTYSGNTIYF; cdr3_nt: TGTGCCAGCACCCTGGGGCAAGGGACCTACTCTGGAAACACCATATATTTT
cdr3_length: 14; d_call: TRBD1; j_call: TRBJ2-2; clone_size: few; v_call: TRBV6-5; cdr3_aa: CASSHGQGTGELFF; cdr3_nt: TGTGCCAGCAGCCACGGACAGGGCACCGGGGAGCTGTTTTTT
cdr3_length: 13; d_call: TRBD2; j_call: TRBJ2-5; clone_size: many; v_call: TRBV14; cdr3_aa: CASSRGLGETQYF; cdr3_nt: TGTGCCAGCAGCCGAGGACTAGGAGAGACCCAGTACTTC
cdr3_length: 17; d_call: .; j_call: TRBJ2-3; clone_size: .; v_call: TRBV9; cdr3_aa: CASSVEFRGISTDTQYF; cdr3_nt: TGTGCCAGCAGCGTAGAATTCCGGGGAATTTCCACAGATACGCAGTATTTT
cdr3_length: 13; d_call: .; j_call: TRBJ2-7; clone_size: few; v_call: TRBV30; cdr3_aa: CAWSSGGPYEQYF; cdr3_nt: TGTGCCTGGAGTTCCGGGGGACCCTACGAGCAGTACTTC
cdr3_length: 15; d_call: TRBD1; j_call: TRBJ2-7; clone_size: many; v_call: TRBV27; cdr3_aa: CASSNLGDRVHEQYF; cdr3_nt: TGTGCCAGCAGTAACCTCGGGGACAGGGTCCACGAGCAGTACTTC
cdr3_length: 14; d_call: .; j_call: TRBJ1-5; clone_size: few; v_call: TRBV12-3/TRBV12-4; cdr3_aa: CASSLEESNQPQHF; cdr3_nt: TGTGCCAGCAGTTTAGAGGAGAGCAATCAGCCCCAGCATTTT
cdr3_length: 15; d_call: TRBD1; j_call: TRBJ2-7; clone_size: .; v_call: TRBV7-2; cdr3_aa: CASSSTGAPIREQYF; cdr3_nt: TGTGCCAGCAGCTCCACAGGGGCACCGATTCGCGAGCAGTACTTC
cdr3_length: 17; d_call: .; j_call: TRBJ1-5; clone_size: .; v_call: TRBV12-3/TRBV12-4; cdr3_aa: CASSFQLRVGGNQPQHF; cdr3_nt: TGTGCCAGCAGTTTTCAACTCAGGGTGGGGGGCAATCAGCCCCAGCATTTT
cdr3_length: 17; d_call: TRBD1; j_call: TRBJ1-1; clone_size: many; v_call: TRBV20-1; cdr3_aa: CSAEAGGKQGADTEAFF; cdr3_nt: TGCAGTGCTGAGGCAGGGGGCAAACAGGGAGCGGACACTGAAGCTTTCTTT